Listed here are 19 T cell receptor beta chains from one sample, sequenced in a study of control samples from healthy donors and cancer patients. Clones were sequenced by immunoSEQ multiplex PCR, and TCRdb holds only the in-frame ones, with some missing. The sample lists roughly 69,000 clones; more than 70% were seen once. Material for sequencing was PBMCs. These receptor sequences come from a woman aged 45-65 years with head and neck cancer.

Details on this clone: Other DNA sequences in the sample encode the same CDR3. This chain joins TRBV30 and TRBJ1-4; D uncertain. Trimming took 0 bases from V and 0 from J, leaving 11 bases between them. CDR3 length equals 16 residues. Per germline, CDR1 GTSNPN and CDR2 SVGIG (reference sequence). The chain's CDR3 is CAWSVLGAATNEKLFF. CDR3 DNA sequence: TGTGCCTGGAGTGTACTCGGCGCCGCAACTAATGAAAAACTGTTTTTT. Combining the CDR3 with reference TRBV30 and TRBJ1-4 gives the whole variable domain SQTIHQWPATLVQPVGSPLSLECTVEGTSNPNLYWYRQAAGRGLQLLFYSVGIGQISSEVPQNLSASRPQDRQFILSSKKLLLSDSGFYLCAWSVLGAATNEKLFFGSGTQLSVL.

The V gene is TRBV19, the J gene TRBJ1-5; D gene unclear. The CDR3 is made up of 13 amino acids. V dropped 10 bases and J dropped 4 bases, with 14 bases sitting between them. The germline V gene encodes CDR1 LNHDA and CDR2 SQIVND (reference sequence). CDR3 amino acids: CATSGALNQPQHF. The CDR3, as DNA: TGTGCCACCTCCGGCGCTCTTAATCAGCCCCAGCATTTT.

The V call is TRBV6-5, the J call TRBJ1-1; tentatively, D is TRBD1 (5 bases). This CDR3 is built from 13 residues. Germline CDR1 and CDR2: MNHEY and SVGAGI. Trimming pared 2 bases from V and 4 bases from J, leaving 8 bases between. The CDR3 DNA sequence: TGTGCCAGCAGTTACACCCAGGGCACTGAAGCTTTCTTT. It encodes CASSYTQGTEAFF.

The CDR3 here is CASSLLREDTQYF. CDR3 nucleotide sequence: TGTGCCAGCAGTTTGCTTAGGGAGGATACGCAGTATTTT. This chain joins TRBV12-3 or TRBV12-4 and TRBJ2-3; D may be TRBD2 (5 bases). Trimming removed 3 bases from V and 6 bases from J, with 10 bases in between. The CDR3 sequence is 13 residues long.

V usage is TRBV19 and J usage is TRBJ2-7; 8 bases fit TRBD1. The CDR3 totals 15 residues. Germline CDR1 reads LNHDA; CDR2 reads SQIVND (reference sequence). After removal of 6 bases from V and 6 bases from J, the junction contained 13 bases not matched to a gene. The CDR3 DNA follows: TGTGCCAGTAGGTCACCCGGGACAGGCACCTTCGAGCAGTACTTC. Amino acids: CASRSPGTGTFEQYF.

This chain links TRBV7-8 with TRBJ1-1, with a tentative D call TRBD1 (6 bases). CDR3 size: 14 residues. Germline assignment: CDR1 SGHVS and CDR2 FQNEAQ. Trimming pared 3 bases from V and 2 bases from J, leaving 10 bases between. The CDR3 DNA reads as TGTGCCAGCAGCTTCGAGGGGGATAACACTGAAGCTTTCTTT. Amino acids: CASSFEGDNTEAFF.

The gene calls are TRBV20-1 and TRBJ2-6; TRBD1 is a possible D gene (6 bases). With 3 bases removed from V and 2 bases from J, the gap between germline ends came to 14 bases. The CDR3 is made up of 16 amino acids. Germline CDR1 reads DFQATT; CDR2 reads SNEGSKA (reference sequence). The CDR3 DNA reads as TGCAGTGCTAGTAAGCGTAAGGGGGCTGGGGCCAACGTCCTGACTTTC. This sequence encodes CSASKRKGAGANVLTF.

The chain has TRBV6-5 and TRBJ2-7; either TRBD1 or TRBD2 may fit D (5 bases each). The CDR3 totals 13 residues. Germline-derived CDR1 and CDR2 are MNHEY and SVGAGI. The germline V and J ends were trimmed by 4 bases and 2 bases, with 9 bases remaining between them. The CDR3 reads CASSSRDPYEQYF. DNA of the CDR3: TGTGCCAGCAGTTCACGGGACCCCTACGAGCAGTACTTC.

The V gene is TRBV19, the J gene TRBJ2-4; maybe TRBD1 (7 bases). CDR3 length: 11 residues. Germline-derived CDR1 and CDR2 are LNHDA and SQIVND (reference sequence). Trimming took 11 bases from V and 9 from J, leaving 14 bases between them. The CDR3 region is CASGGGSIQYF. The CDR3 DNA follows: TGTGCCTCAGGGGGAGGAAGCATTCAGTACTTC.

This chain links TRBV7-6 with TRBJ2-2, with 11 nucleotides matching TRBD2. The CDR3 loop spans 18 amino acids. Losses at the gene ends were 0 bases for V and 3 bases for J; bases not matched to a gene: 6. Germline V CDR1 and CDR2: SGHVS, FNYEAQ. The CDR3 here is CASSLAATSGGYTGELFF. CDR3 coding DNA: TGTGCCAGCAGCTTAGCCGCCACTAGCGGGGGATACACCGGGGAGCTGTTTTTT.

V usage is TRBV6-5 and J usage is TRBJ2-3; 12 bases map to TRBD2. CDR3 length: 14 residues. Germline V lookup: CDR1 MNHEY, CDR2 SVGAGI. J gave up 6 bases and V 9 bases, and 7 bases lay outside the gene matches. The CDR3 nucleotides are TGTGCCAGTCGGACTAGCGGGGCCGTGGATACGCAGTATTTT. Residues: CASRTSGAVDTQYF.

The V call is TRBV18, the J call TRBJ2-7, with D possibly TRBD1 on 5 matching bases. Germline assignment: CDR1 KGHSH and CDR2 LQKENI. This CDR3 is built from 12 residues. V lost 3 bases to trimming and J lost 5 bases, with 8 bases between them. In DNA form, the CDR3 reads TGTGCCAGCTCACCGACAGTTCACGAGCAGTACTTC. This encodes CASSPTVHEQYF.

This clone has only a few counts. CDR3 residues: CASRPEVRQETQYF. The DNA for the CDR3 is TGTGCCAGCAGGCCCGAGGTCAGGCAAGAGACCCAGTACTTC. This chain connects TRBV6-5 to TRBJ2-5; D not resolved. V gave up 6 bases and J gave up 2 bases, with 13 bases separating them. The CDR3 contains 14 residues. Germline CDR1 MNHEY, CDR2 SVGAGI.

The chain has TRBV11-2 and TRBJ2-7; TRBD1 aligns across 7 bases. Per the germline V gene, CDR1 is SGHAT and CDR2 is FQNNGV. The CDR3 contains 15 residues. Germline trimming cut 2 bases from V and 2 bases from J; bases unmatched to any gene: 6. The CDR3 reads CASSLTRDSTYEQYF. Written as DNA, the CDR3 is TGTGCCAGCAGCTTAACTAGGGACAGTACCTACGAGCAGTACTTC.

This chain connects TRBV3-1 (or the pseudogene TRBV3-2) to TRBJ1-1, with D perhaps TRBD1 (5 bases). Germline loops: CDR1 LGHDT, CDR2 YNNKEL (reference sequence). CDR3 length: 11 amino acids. Trimming cost V 8 bases and J 7 bases, with 11 bases left between them. The CDR3 here is CASSRGLEAFF. The CDR3 DNA reads TGTGCCAGCTCACGGGGCCTTGAAGCTTTCTTT.

The rearrangement joins TRBV7-9 to TRBJ2-2; D is perhaps TRBD1 (6 bases). CDR1 is SEHNR and CDR2 is FQNEAQ in the germline V gene (reference sequence). Trimming stripped 3 bases from V and 1 base from J, with 12 bases between. CDR3 length: 16 amino acids. This CDR3 reads CASSFRTAKNTGELFF. The CDR3, as DNA: TGTGCCAGCAGCTTCCGGACAGCGAAGAACACCGGGGAGCTGTTTTTT.

This clone was found once. The chain carries TRBV7-9 and TRBJ2-1; D gene ambiguous. Per the germline V gene, CDR1 is SEHNR and CDR2 is FQNEAQ (reference sequence). The germline V and J ends were trimmed by 5 bases and 0 bases, with 14 bases remaining between them. This CDR3 has 16 residues. The CDR3, as DNA: TGTGCCAGCAGCCCCCCAACCTTCTTCTCCTACAATGAGCAGTTCTTC. Residues: CASSPPTFFSYNEQFF.

This chain links TRBV6-1 with TRBJ1-1; D not certain. From germline, CDR1 is MNHNS and CDR2 SASEGT. V lost 8 bases, J lost 1 base, and 17 bases lay in between. This CDR3 has 15 amino acids. The CDR3 protein is CASSPWVPSNTEAFF. For the CDR3, the DNA is TGTGCCAGCTCCCCGTGGGTACCGTCGAACACTGAAGCTTTCTTT.

The chain is built from TRBV6-1 and TRBJ2-3, with D maybe TRBD2 (6 bases). The CDR3 consists of 16 residues. Trimming pared 0 bases from V and 1 base from J, leaving 11 bases between. Germline V gene data show CDR1 as MNHNS and CDR2 as SASEGT. CDR3 sequence: CASSEARASGTDTQYF. The CDR3 nucleotides read TGTGCCAGCAGTGAAGCGCGGGCTAGCGGCACAGATACGCAGTATTTT.